Each of the 9 T cell receptor beta chains below was sequenced from the same sample in a study of cytomegalovirus exposure and HLA in healthy donors (dated by TCRdb to between 2016 and 2019). The library was produced with the immunoSEQ multiplex PCR assay. The table was pulled from immuneACCESS by TCRdb, which kept in-frame rearrangements only. Such tables lose some clones; where checked, under half of the loss comes from unresolved V genes, and the rest has no known cause. This sample lists 150,000 to 200,000 clones; around nine tenths were detected once. The ten largest clones add up to approximately 1.4% of the sample. Sequencing input: PBMCs. These receptors were obtained from a woman in her 30s in good health and CMV-seronegative.

The chain is built from TRBV27 and TRBJ1-1, with D possibly matching TRBD1 (5 bases). CDR1 and CDR2 (germline): MNHEY, SMNVEV (reference sequence). This CDR3 comprises 13 residues. Trimming left V 5 bases short and J 1 base short, with 8 bases between. CDR3 sequence reads: CASSTTENTEAFF. CDR3 DNA: TGTGCCAGCAGTACGACAGAGAACACTGAAGCTTTCTTT.

This chain uses TRBV9 with TRBJ2-1, with 14 bases fitting TRBD2. Losses at the gene ends were 2 bases for V and 9 bases for J; bases not matched to a gene: 4. Per germline, CDR1 SGDLS and CDR2 YYNGEE. CDR3 length: 15 amino acids. This CDR3 is CASSVTSGGAGEQFF. CDR3 nucleotides: TGTGCCAGCAGCGTGACTAGCGGGGGGGCGGGTGAGCAGTTCTTC. The whole variable domain, remainder taken from reference TRBV9 and TRBJ2-1, is DSGVTQTPKHLITATGQRVTLRCSPRSGDLSVYWYQQSLDQGLQFLIQYYNGEERAKGNILERFSAQQFPDLHSELNLSSLELGDSALYFCASSVTSGGAGEQFFGPGTRLTVL.

This chain uses TRBV30 with TRBJ2-7; 10 nucleotides agree with TRBD1. Per germline, CDR1 GTSNPN and CDR2 SVGIG (reference sequence). J was trimmed by 7 bases and V by 3 bases; bases with no gene match: 9. The CDR3 runs to 14 residues. The CDR3 DNA reads as TGTGCCTGGAGGACCGGGACAGGGGATTGGGAGCAGTACTTC. Translating it yields CAWRTGTGDWEQYF.

This clone was observed once. The genes are TRBV11-2 and TRBJ2-1, with 9 bases that match TRBD1. J was trimmed by 4 bases and V by 4 bases; bases with no gene match: 5. CDR3 length: 15 amino acids. CDR1 is SGHAT, CDR2 FQNNGV, per germline. CDR3 region: CASSSWDREYNEQFF. The CDR3 region has the DNA TGTGCCAGCAGCTCGTGGGACAGGGAATACAATGAGCAGTTCTTC.

The gene calls are TRBV27 and TRBJ1-5; D might be TRBD1 (6 bases). V dropped 6 bases and J dropped 1 base, with 16 bases sitting between them. CDR3 length equals 16 residues. Germline V gives CDR1 MNHEY, CDR2 SMNVEV (reference sequence). CDR3 coding DNA: TGTGCCAGCAGCCAATCGGGGGGCGCGAGCAATCAGCCCCAGCATTTT. Translation: CASSQSGGASNQPQHF.

J is TRBJ2-1 and V is TRBV7-6, with TRBD2 matching 8 bases. V shed 3 bases, J shed 2 bases, and the junction held 9 bases outside the gene matches. Germline V gene data show CDR1 as SGHVS and CDR2 as FNYEAQ. This CDR3 has 17 amino acids. CDR3 DNA: TGTGCCAGCAGCTTCTCGTCAGGTAGCGGGGCCTACAATGAGCAGTTCTTC. It translates to CASSFSSGSGAYNEQFF. Together with reference TRBV7-6 and TRBJ2-1, the CDR3 gives the full variable domain: GAGVSQSPRYKVTKRGQDVALRCDPISGHVSLYWYRQALGQGPEFLTYFNYEAQQDKSGLPNDRFSAERPEGSISTLTIQRTEQRDSAMYRCASSFSSGSGAYNEQFFGPGTRLTVL.

The chain is built from TRBV2 and TRBJ1-2, with a possible D match to TRBD1 (5 bases). The germline gives CDR1 SNHLY, CDR2 FYNNEI. This CDR3 has 13 amino acids. Trimming left V 0 bases short and J 5 bases short, with 7 bases between. Here the CDR3 reads CASSEAPGYGYTF. Here the CDR3 DNA reads TGTGCCAGCAGTGAAGCGCCAGGGTATGGCTACACCTTC.

This clone occurred once. The chain employs TRBV4-1 and TRBJ2-1; 8 bases are shared with TRBD2. Trimming took 4 bases from V and 10 from J; bases not matched to a gene: 15. Germline V gives CDR1 MGHRA, CDR2 YSYEKL. CDR3 size: 16 residues. CDR3 residues: CASSLARRGGDSEQFF. The CDR3 DNA reads TGCGCCAGCAGCCTCGCACGCCGGGGGGGCGACTCGGAGCAGTTCTTC.

The V call is TRBV5-1, the J call TRBJ1-1; D gene uncertain. The length of the CDR3 is 15 residues. V lost 0 bases, J lost 1 base, and 10 bases lay in between. Germline CDR1 reads SGHRS; CDR2 reads YFSETQ. For the CDR3, the DNA is TGCGCCAGCAGCTTGGAGCCAGGATCGAACACTGAAGCTTTCTTT. It specifies CASSLEPGSNTEAFF.